The sequence of this T cell receptor beta chain was determined in a study of CD8+ T cells in alopecia areata. Findings of the study overall: Given one nonresponder, whether baseline CD8+ expansion relates to response remains uncertain.

Treatment indicated: oral pan-JAK inhibitor, 5-10 mg twice daily. This clone has more than one count but fewer than ten. Antigen unknown. Extracted RNA was reverse transcribed, and the resulting cDNA served as sequencing template. Assay: immunoSEQ multiplex PCR; the TCRdb copy retains only in-frame clones and omits some. The repertoire holds about 76,000 clones, with 66% as singletons. Unmatched junction bases numbered 9, after V lost 0 bases and J lost 5 bases. Germline V gene data show CDR1 as SEHNR and CDR2 as FQNEAQ (reference sequence). This CDR3 is built from 17 residues. The J gene is TRBJ2-2, the V gene TRBV7-9, with 7 positions matching TRBD2. This material consisted of CD8+ T cells sorted from blood, taken at week 24, from a patient treated with tofacitinib. The origin of this receptor is a human donor with alopecia areata. Here the CDR3 reads CASSLAIAGVDTGELFF. As DNA, the CDR3 is TGTGCCAGCAGCTTAGCGATTGCGGGAGTGGATACCGGGGAGCTGTTTTTT.